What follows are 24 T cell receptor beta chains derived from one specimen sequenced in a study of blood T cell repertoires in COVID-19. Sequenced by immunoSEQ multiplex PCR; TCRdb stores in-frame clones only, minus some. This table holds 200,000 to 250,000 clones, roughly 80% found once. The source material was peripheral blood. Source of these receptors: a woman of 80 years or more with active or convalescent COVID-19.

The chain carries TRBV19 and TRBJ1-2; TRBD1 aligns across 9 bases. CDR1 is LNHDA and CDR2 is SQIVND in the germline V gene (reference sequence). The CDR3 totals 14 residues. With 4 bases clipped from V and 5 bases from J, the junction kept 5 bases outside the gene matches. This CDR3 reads CASSNRDRVYGYTF. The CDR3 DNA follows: TGTGCCAGTAGTAATCGGGACAGGGTATATGGCTACACCTTC. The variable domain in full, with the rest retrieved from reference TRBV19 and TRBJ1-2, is DGGITQSPKYLFRKEGQNVTLSCEQNLNHDAMYWYRQDPGQGLRLIYYSQIVNDFQKGDIAEGYSVSREKKESFPLTVTSAQKNPTAFYLCASSNRDRVYGYTFGSGTRLTVV.

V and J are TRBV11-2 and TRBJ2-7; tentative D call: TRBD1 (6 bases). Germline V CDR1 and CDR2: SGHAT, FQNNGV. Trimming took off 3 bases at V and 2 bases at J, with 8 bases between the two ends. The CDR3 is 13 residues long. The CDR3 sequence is CASSFEGAYEQYF. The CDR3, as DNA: TGTGCCAGCAGCTTCGAGGGGGCCTACGAGCAGTACTTC. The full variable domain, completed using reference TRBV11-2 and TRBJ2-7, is EAGVAQSPRYKIIEKRQSVAFWCNPISGHATLYWYQQILGQGPKLLIQFQNNGVVDDSQLPKDRFSAERLKGVDSTLKIQPAKLEDSAVYLCASSFEGAYEQYFGPGTRLTVT.

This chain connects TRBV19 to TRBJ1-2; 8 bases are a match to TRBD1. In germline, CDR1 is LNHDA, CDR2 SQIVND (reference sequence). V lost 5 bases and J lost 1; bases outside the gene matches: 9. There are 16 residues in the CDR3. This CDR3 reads CASSSRQGLSNYGYTF. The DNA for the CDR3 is TGTGCCAGTAGTTCCCGACAGGGGTTGAGTAACTATGGCTACACCTTC.

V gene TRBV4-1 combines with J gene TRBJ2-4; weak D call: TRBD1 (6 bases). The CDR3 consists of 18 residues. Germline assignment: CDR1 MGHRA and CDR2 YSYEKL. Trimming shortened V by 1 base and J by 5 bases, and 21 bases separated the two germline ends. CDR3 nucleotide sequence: TGCGCCAGCAGCCAAGGGGGGCCGGCCTTGGGAGTCGAAAACATTCAGTACTTC. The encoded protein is CASSQGGPALGVENIQYF.

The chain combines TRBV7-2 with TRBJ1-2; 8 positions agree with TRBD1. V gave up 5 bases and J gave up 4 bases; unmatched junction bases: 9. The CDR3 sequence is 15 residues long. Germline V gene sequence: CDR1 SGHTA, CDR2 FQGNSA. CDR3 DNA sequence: TGTGCCAGCAGCCGGTTAGGACAGGGTGGCTATGGCTACACCTTC. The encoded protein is CASSRLGQGGYGYTF.

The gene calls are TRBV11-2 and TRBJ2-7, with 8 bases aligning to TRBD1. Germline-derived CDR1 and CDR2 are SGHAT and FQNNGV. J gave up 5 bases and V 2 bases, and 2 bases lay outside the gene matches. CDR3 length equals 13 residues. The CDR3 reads CASSLWTGNEQYF. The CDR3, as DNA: TGTGCCAGCAGCTTATGGACAGGGAACGAGCAGTACTTC.

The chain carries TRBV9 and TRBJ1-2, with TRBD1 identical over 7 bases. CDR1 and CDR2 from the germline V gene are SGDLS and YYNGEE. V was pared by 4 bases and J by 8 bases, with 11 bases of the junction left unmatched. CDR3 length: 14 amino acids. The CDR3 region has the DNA TGTGCCAGCAGCCCAGGTCCGCAGGGGGGCGGCTACACCTTC. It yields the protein CASSPGPQGGGYTF.

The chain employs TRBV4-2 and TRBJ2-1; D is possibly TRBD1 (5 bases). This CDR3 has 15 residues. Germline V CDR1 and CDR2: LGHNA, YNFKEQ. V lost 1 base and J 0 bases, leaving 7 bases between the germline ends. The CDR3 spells CASSQGQSSYNEQFF. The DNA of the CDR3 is TGTGCCAGCAGCCAAGGACAGAGCTCCTACAATGAGCAGTTCTTC.

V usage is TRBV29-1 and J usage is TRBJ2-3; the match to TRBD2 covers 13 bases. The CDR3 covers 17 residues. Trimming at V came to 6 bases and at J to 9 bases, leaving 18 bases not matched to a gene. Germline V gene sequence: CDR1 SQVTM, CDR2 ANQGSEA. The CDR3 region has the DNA TGCAGCGTATTAAAACCCCTGGGACTAGCGGGGAGGGGAACGCAGTATTTT. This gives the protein CSVLKPLGLAGRGTQYF.

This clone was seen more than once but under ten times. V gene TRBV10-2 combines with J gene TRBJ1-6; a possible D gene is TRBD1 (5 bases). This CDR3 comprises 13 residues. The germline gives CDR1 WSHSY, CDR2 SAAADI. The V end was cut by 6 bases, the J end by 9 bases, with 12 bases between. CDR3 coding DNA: TGCGCCAGCAGGGTTGGGGGGACTTCACCCCTCCACTTT. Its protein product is CASRVGGTSPLHF.

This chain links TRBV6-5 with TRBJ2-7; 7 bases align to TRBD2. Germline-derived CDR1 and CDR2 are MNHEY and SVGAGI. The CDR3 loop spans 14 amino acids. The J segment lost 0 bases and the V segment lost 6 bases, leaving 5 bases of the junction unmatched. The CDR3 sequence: CASSQSGVSYEQYF. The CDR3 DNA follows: TGTGCCAGCAGCCAGAGCGGGGTCTCCTACGAGCAGTACTTC.

The CDR3 nucleotides are TGTGCCAGCAGCCAAGAAGGGGGCGCGAACACCGGGGAGCTGTTTTTT. This codes for CASSQEGGANTGELFF. The chain joins TRBV4-2 to TRBJ2-2, with TRBD1 identical over 7 bases. The CDR3 length is 16 residues. The V gene end was trimmed by 0 bases and the J gene end by 0 bases; junction bases not matched to a gene: 1. In germline, CDR1 is LGHNA, CDR2 YNFKEQ.

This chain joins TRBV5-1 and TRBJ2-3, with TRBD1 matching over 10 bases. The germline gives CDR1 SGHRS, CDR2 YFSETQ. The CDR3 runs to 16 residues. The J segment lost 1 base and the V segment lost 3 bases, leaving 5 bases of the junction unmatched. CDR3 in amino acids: CASSSEGQGGTDTQYF. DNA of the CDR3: TGCGCCAGCAGCTCTGAAGGACAGGGGGGCACAGATACGCAGTATTTT.

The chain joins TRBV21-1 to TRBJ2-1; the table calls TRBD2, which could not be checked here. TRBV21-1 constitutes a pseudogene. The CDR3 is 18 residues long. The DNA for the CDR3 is TGTGCCAGCAGCAAAGGTGTCGAGGGGCTAGCGGGAGAGAATGAGCAGTTCTTC. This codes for CASSKGVEGLAGENEQFF.

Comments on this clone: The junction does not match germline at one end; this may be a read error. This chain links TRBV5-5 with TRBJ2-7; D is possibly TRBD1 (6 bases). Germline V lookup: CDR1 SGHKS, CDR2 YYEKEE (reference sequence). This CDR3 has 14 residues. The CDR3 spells CASSFGVGRLTGHF. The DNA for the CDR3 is TGTGCCAGCAGCTTCGGGGTGGGGCGGCTAACAGGGCACTTC.

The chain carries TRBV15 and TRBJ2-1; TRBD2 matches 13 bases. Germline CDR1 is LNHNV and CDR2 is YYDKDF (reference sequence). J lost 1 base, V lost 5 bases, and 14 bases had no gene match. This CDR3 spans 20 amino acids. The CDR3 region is CATSEGLAGVALGSYNEQFF. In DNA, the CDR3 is TGTGCCACCAGCGAAGGACTAGCGGGGGTCGCTCTCGGGTCCTACAATGAGCAGTTCTTC. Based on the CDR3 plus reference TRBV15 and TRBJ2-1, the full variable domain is DAMVIQNPRYQVTQFGKPVTLSCSQTLNHNVMYWYQQKSSQAPKLLFHYYDKDFNNEADTPDNFQSRRPNTSFCFLDIRSPGLGDTAMYLCATSEGLAGVALGSYNEQFFGPGTRLTVL.

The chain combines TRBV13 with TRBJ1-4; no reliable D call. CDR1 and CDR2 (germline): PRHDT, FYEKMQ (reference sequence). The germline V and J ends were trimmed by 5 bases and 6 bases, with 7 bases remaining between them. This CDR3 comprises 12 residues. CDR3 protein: CASSIRYEKLFF. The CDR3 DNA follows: TGTGCCAGCAGCATCAGATATGAAAAACTGTTTTTT.

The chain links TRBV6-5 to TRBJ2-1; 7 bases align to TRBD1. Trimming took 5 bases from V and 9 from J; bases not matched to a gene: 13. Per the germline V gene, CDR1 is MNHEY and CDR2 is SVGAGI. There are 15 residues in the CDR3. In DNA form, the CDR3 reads TGTGCCAGCAGTAGGGGGCTCCCTAGGGTTGCTGAGCAGTTCTTC. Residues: CASSRGLPRVAEQFF.

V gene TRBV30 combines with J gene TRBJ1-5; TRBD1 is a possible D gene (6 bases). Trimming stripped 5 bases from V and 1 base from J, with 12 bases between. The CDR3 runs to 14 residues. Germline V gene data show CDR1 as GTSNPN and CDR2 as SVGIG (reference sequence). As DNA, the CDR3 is TGTGCCTGGGGGGGCCCTTCAAGCAATCAGCCCCAGCATTTT. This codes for CAWGGPSSNQPQHF.

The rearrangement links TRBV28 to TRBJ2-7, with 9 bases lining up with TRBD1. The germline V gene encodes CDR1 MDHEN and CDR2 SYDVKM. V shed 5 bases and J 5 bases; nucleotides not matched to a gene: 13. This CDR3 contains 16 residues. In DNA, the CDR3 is TGTGCCAGCAGTCCGCCCCCGGGACAGGGAGGGCACGAGCAGTACTTC. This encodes CASSPPPGQGGHEQYF. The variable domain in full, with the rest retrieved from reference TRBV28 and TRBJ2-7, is DVKVTQSSRYLVKRTGEKVFLECVQDMDHENMFWYRQDPGLGLRLIYFSYDVKMKEKGDIPEGYSVSREKKERFSLILESASTNQTSMYLCASSPPPGQGGHEQYFGPGTRLTVT.

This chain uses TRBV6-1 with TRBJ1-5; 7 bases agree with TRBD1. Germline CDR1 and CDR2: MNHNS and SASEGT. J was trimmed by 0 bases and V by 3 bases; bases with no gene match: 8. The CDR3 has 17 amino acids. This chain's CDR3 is CASSDRGTAYSNQPQHF. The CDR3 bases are TGTGCCAGCAGTGACCGAGGGACAGCTTATAGCAATCAGCCCCAGCATTTT.

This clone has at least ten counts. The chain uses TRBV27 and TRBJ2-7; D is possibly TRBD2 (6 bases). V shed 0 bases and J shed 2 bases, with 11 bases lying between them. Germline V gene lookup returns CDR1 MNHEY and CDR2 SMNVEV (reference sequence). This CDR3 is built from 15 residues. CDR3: CASSLSGGVAYEQYF. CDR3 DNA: TGTGCCAGCAGTTTATCGGGAGGTGTTGCCTACGAGCAGTACTTC.

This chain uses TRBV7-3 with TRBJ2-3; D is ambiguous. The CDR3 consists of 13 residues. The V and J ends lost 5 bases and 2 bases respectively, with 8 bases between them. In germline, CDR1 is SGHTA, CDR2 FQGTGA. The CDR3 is CASSPWPTDTQYF. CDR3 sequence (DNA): TGTGCCAGCAGCCCGTGGCCCACAGATACGCAGTATTTT. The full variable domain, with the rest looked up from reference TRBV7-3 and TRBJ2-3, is GAGVSQTPSNKVTEKGKYVELRCDPISGHTALYWYRQSLGQGPEFLIYFQGTGAADDSGLPNDRFFAVRPEGSVSTLKIQRTERGDSAVYLCASSPWPTDTQYFGPGTRLTVL.

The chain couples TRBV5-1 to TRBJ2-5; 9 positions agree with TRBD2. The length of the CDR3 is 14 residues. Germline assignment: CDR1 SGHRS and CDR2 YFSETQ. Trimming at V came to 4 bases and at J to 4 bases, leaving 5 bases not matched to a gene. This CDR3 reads CASSASGKAETQYF. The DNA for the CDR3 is TGCGCCAGCAGCGCTAGCGGGAAAGCAGAGACCCAGTACTTC.